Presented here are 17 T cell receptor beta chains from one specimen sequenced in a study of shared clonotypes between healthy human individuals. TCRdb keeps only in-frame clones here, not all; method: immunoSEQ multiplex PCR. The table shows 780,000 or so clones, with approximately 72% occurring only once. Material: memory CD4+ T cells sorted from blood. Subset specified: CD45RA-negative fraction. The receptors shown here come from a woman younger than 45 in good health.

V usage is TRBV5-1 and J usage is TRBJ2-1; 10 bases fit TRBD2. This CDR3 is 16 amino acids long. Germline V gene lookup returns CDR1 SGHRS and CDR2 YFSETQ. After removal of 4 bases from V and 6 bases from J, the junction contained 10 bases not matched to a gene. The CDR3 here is CASSVLAGGKTNEQFF. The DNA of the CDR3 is TGCGCCAGCAGCGTGTTAGCGGGAGGAAAGACCAATGAGCAGTTCTTC.

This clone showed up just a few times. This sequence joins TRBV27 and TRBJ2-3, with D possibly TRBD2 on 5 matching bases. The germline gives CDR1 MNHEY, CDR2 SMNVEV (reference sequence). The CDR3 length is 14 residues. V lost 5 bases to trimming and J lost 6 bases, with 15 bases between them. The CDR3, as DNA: TGTGCCAGCAGTCCCCGGGGTTTTGGGGATACGCAGTATTTT. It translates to CASSPRGFGDTQYF.

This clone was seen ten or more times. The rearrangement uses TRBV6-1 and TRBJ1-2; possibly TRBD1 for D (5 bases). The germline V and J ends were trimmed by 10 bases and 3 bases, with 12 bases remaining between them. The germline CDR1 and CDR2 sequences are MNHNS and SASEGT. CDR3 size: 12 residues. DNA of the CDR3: TGTGCCACCCCGACAGTCTACTATGGCTACACCTTC. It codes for CATPTVYYGYTF.

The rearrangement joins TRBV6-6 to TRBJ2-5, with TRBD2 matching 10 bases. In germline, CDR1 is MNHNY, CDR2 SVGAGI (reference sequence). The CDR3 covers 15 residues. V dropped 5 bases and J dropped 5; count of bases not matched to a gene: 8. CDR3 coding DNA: TGTGCCAGCAGTCTCCTAGCGGGAGCGGGGGAGACCCAGTACTTC. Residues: CASSLLAGAGETQYF.

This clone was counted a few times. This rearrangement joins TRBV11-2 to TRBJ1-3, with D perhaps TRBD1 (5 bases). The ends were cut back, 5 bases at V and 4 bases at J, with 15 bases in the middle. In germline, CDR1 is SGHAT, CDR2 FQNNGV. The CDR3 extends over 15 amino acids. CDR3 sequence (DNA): TGTGCCAGCAGCCTGAGCAGGGTGGGGGGAAACACCATATATTTT. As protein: CASSLSRVGGNTIYF.

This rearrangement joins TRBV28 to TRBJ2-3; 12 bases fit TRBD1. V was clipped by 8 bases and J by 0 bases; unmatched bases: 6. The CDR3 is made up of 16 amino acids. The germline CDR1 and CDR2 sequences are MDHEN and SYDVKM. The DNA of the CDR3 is TGTGCCAGCCCCGGGACAGGGGGCAAGAGCACAGATACGCAGTATTTT. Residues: CASPGTGGKSTDTQYF.

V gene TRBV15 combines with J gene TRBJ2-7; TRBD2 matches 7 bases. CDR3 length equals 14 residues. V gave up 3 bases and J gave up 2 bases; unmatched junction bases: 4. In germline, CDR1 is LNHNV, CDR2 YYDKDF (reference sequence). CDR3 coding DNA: TGTGCCACCAGCAGCGCTGGGGGGGCCTACGAGCAGTACTTC. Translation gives CATSSAGGAYEQYF.

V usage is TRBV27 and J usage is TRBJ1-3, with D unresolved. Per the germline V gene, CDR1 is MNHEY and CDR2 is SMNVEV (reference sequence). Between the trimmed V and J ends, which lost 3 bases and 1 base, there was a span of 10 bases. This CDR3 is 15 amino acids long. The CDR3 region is CASSLRRGSGNTIYF. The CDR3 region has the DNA TGTGCCAGCAGTTTGCGGAGAGGGTCTGGAAACACCATATATTTT.

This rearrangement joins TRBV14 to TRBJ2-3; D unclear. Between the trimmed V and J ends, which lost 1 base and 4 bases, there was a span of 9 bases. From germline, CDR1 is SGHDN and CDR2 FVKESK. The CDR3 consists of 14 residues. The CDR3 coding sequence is TGTGCCAGCAGCCAAGGGGGTTGGTCAGATACGCAGTATTTT. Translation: CASSQGGWSDTQYF. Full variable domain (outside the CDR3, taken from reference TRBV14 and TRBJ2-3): EAGVTQFPSHSVIEKGQTVTLRCDPISGHDNLYWYRRVMGKEIKFLLHFVKESKQDESGMPNNRFLAERTGGTYSTLKVQPAELEDSGVYFCASSQGGWSDTQYFGPGTRLTVL.

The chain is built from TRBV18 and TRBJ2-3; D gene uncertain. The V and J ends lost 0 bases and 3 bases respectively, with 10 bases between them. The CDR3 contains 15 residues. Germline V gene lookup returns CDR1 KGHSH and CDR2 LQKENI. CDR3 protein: CASSPPALGTDTQYF. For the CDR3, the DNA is TGTGCCAGCTCACCACCTGCCCTAGGGACAGATACGCAGTATTTT. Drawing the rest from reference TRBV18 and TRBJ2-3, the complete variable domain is NAGVMQNPRHLVRRRGQEARLRCSPMKGHSHVYWYRQLPEEGLKFMVYLQKENIIDESGMPKERFSAEFPKEGPSILRIQQVVRGDSAAYFCASSPPALGTDTQYFGPGTRLTVL.

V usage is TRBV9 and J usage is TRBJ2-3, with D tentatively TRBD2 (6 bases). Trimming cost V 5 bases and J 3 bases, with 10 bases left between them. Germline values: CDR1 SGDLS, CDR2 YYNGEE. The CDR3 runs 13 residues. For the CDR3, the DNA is TGTGCCAGCAGGGTTCGGGAGACAGATACGCAGTATTTT. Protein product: CASRVRETDTQYF.

CDR3 nucleotides: TGTGCCAGCAGTCGGACTAGCGGGTCAGCCGGCATTCAGTACTTC. Its translation: CASSRTSGSAGIQYF. J is TRBJ2-4 and V is TRBV28, with TRBD2 matching 11 bases. The CDR3 sequence is 15 residues long. Germline loops: CDR1 MDHEN, CDR2 SYDVKM. J gave up 9 bases and V 5 bases, and 9 bases lay outside the gene matches.

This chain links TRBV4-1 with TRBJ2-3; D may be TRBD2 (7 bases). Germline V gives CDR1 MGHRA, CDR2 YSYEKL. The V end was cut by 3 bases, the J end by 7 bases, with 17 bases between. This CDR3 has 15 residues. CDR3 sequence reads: CASSHGGGRRNTQYF. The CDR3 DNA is TGCGCCAGCAGCCACGGGGGCGGGAGAAGGAATACGCAGTATTTT.

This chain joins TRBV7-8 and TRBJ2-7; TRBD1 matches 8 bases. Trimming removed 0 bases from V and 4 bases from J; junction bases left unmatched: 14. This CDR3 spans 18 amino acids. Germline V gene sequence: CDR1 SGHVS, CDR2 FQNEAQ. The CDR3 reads CASSLALLRWGQDYEQYF. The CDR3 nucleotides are TGTGCCAGCAGCTTAGCCTTGTTGCGGTGGGGACAGGATTACGAGCAGTACTTC.

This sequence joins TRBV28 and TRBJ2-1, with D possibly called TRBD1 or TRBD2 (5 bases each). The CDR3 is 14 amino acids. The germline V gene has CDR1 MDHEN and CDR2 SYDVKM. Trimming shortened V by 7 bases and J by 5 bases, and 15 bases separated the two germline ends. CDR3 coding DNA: TGTGCCAGCACCATGGGGCGGGTAAACAATGAGCAGTTCTTC. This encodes CASTMGRVNNEQFF.

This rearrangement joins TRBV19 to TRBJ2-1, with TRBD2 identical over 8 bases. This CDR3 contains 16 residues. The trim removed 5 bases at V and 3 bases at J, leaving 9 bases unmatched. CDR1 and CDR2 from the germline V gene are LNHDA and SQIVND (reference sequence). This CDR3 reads CASSPHLSGSYNEQFF. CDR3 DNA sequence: TGTGCCAGTAGTCCCCATCTCAGCGGGAGCTACAATGAGCAGTTCTTC.

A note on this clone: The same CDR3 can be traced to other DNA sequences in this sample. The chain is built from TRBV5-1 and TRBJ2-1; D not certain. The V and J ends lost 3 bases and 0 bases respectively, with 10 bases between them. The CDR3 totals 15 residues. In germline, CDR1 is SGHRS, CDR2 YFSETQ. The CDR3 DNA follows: TGCGCCAGCAGCTCTGACTCTAGCTCCTACAATGAGCAGTTCTTC. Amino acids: CASSSDSSSYNEQFF.